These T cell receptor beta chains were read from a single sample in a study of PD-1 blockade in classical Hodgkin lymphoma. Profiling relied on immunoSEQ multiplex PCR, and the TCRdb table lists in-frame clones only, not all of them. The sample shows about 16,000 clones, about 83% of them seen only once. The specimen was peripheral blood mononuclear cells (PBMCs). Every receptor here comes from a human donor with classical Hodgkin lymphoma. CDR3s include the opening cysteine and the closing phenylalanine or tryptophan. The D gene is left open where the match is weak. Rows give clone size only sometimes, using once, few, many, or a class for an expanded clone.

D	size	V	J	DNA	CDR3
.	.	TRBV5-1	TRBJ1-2	TGCGCCAGCAGCTTCAGAGGGGAGCGTGGTGGCTACACCTTC	CASSFRGERGGYTF
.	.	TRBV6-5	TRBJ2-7	TGTGCCAGCAGCCACGGGACGAGGAGCTCCTACGAGCAGTACTTC	CASSHGTRSSYEQYF
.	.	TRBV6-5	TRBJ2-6	TGTGCCAGCAGTTACCCGAGACTAGGGTCCAACGTCCTGACTTTC	CASSYPRLGSNVLTF
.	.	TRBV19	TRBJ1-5	TGTGCCAGTAGTATTTGGGAGGGCGATCAGCCCCAGCATTTT	CASSIWEGDQPQHF
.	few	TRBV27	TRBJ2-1	TGTGCCAGCAGTTCCCCCGGGACTCGCAACAATGAGCAGTTCTTC	CASSSPGTRNNEQFF
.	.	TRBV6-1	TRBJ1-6	TGTGCCAGCAGTGAAGTGGGGGGCTATAATTCACCCCTCCACTTT	CASSEVGGYNSPLHF
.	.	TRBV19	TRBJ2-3	TGTGCCAGTAGTTCGCCGAACAGAGATTTCACAGATACGCAGTATTTT	CASSSPNRDFTDTQYF
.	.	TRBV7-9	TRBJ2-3	TGTGCCAGCAGTTTAACCTTCCGGGACCAATCCACAGATACGCAGTATTTT	CASSLTFRDQSTDTQYF
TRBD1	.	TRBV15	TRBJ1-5	TGTGCCACCAGCAGAGATTGGGGACAGGGTTGGCAGCCCCAGCATTTT	CATSRDWGQGWQPQHF
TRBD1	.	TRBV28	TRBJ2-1	TGTGCCAGCAGTTGGACAGGGGAATACAATGAGCAGTTCTTC	CASSWTGEYNEQFF
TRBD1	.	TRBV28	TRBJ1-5	TGTGCCAGCAGTGAGAGACAGGGTGGGAATCAGCCCCAGCATTTT	CASSERQGGNQPQHF
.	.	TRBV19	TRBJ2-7	TGTGCCAGTAGTCCCCCCTCCGGATACTACGAGCAGTACTTC	CASSPPSGYYEQYF
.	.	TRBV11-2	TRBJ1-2	TGTGCCAGCAGCTTAGACGGCAGCGTTTTAACCGGCTACACCTTC	CASSLDGSVLTGYTF
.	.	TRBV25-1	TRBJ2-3	TGTGCCAGCACCGCCCCCCCCGGAGATATAGATACGCAGTATTTT	CASTAPPGDIDTQYF
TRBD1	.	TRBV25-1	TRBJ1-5	TGTGCCAGCAGTGCACCACAGGGGGACGGGGATCAGCCCCAGCATTTT	CASSAPQGDGDQPQHF
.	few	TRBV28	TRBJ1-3	TGTGCCAGCAGTTTAGTCTCCAGCCGGTCATATTTT	CASSLVSSRSYF